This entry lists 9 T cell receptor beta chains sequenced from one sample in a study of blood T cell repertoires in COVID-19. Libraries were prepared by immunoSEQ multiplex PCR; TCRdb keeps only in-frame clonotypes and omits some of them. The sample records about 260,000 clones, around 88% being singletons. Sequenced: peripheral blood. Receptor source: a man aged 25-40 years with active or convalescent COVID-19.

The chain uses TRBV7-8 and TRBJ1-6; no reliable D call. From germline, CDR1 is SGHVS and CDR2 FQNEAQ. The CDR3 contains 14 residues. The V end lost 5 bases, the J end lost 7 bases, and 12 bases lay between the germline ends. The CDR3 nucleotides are TGTGCCAGCAGCGACCGAGGAAGCAATTCACCCCTCCACTTT. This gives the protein CASSDRGSNSPLHF.

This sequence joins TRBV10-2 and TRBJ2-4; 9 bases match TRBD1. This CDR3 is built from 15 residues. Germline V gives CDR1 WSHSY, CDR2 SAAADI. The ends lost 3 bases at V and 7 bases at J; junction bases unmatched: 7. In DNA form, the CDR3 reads TGCGCCAGCAGTGACCCCGACAGGGGGAGGAACATTCAGTACTTC. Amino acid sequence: CASSDPDRGRNIQYF.

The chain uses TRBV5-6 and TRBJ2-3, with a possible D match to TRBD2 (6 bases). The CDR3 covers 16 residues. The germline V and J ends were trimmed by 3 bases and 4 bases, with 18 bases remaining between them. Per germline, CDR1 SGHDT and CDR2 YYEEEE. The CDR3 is CASSSFRQGGPDTQYF. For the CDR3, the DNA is TGTGCCAGCAGCTCCTTCCGGCAGGGAGGTCCAGATACGCAGTATTTT.

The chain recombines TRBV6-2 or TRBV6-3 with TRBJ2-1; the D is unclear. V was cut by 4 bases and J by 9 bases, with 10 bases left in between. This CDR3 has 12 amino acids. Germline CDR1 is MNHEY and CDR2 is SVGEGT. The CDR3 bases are TGTGCCAGCAGTTTTCCGTTCGGTGAGCAGTTCTTC. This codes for CASSFPFGEQFF.

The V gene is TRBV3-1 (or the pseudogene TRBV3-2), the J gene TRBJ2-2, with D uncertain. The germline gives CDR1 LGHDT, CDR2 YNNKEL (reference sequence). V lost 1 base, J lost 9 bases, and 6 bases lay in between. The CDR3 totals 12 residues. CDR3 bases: TGTGCCAGCAGCCAAGTCCCCAGGGAGCTGTTTTTT. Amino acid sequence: CASSQVPRELFF.

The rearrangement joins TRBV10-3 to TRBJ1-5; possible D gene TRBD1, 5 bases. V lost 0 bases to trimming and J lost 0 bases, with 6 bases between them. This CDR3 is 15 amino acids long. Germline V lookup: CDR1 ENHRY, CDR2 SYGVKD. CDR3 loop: CAISESDSSNQPQHF. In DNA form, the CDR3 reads TGTGCCATCAGTGAGTCTGACAGTAGCAATCAGCCCCAGCATTTT.

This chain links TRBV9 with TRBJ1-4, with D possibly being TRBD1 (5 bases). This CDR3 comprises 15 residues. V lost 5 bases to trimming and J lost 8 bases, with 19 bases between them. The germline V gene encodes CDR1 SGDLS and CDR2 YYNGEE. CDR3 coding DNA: TGTGCCAGCAGTCTGCGGGGCCAGGGTGCCGAAAAACTGTTTTTT. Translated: CASSLRGQGAEKLFF. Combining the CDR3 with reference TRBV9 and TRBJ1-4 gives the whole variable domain DSGVTQTPKHLITATGQRVTLRCSPRSGDLSVYWYQQSLDQGLQFLIQYYNGEERAKGNILERFSAQQFPDLHSELNLSSLELGDSALYFCASSLRGQGAEKLFFGSGTQLSVL.

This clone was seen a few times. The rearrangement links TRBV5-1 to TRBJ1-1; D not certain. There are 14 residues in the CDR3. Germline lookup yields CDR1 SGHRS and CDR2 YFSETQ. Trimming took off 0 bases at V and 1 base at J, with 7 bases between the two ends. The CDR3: CASSLGARNTEAFF. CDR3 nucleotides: TGCGCCAGCAGCTTGGGGGCCAGGAACACTGAAGCTTTCTTT.

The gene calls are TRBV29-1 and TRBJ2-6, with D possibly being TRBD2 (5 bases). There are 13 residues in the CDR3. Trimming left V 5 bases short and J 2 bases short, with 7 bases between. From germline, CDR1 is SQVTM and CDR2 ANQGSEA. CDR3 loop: CSVRGPGANVLTF. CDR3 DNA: TGCAGCGTTCGGGGTCCTGGGGCCAACGTCCTGACTTTC. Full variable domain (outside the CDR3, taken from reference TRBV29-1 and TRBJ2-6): SAVISQKPSRDICQRGTSLTIQCQVDSQVTMMFWYRQQPGQSLTLIATANQGSEATYESGFVIDKFPISRPNLTFSTLTVSNMSPEDSSIYLCSVRGPGANVLTFGAGSRLTVL.